This T cell receptor (beta chain) was retrieved from a study of blood T cell repertoires in COVID-19. Across the study: In each case, the material was cDNA or gDNA derived from T cells, B-cell-depleted T cells, or PBMCs.

Germline CDR1 SGHTA, CDR2 FQGNSA. There are 16 residues in the CDR3. The V and J ends lost 1 base and 0 bases respectively, with 12 bases between them. Profiled with immunoSEQ multiplex PCR; TCRdb holds only in-frame clones, not every one. In the table there are about 360,000 clones, around 88% of which are singletons. This TCR was sampled from a woman in her sixties with COVID-19, enrolled during active disease. The sequenced sample consisted of peripheral blood. The chain combines TRBV7-2 with TRBJ1-1, with D perhaps matching TRBD1 (6 bases). The CDR3 region is CASSLVRGGMNTEAFF. CDR3 bases: TGTGCCAGCAGCTTAGTGAGGGGGGGAATGAACACTGAAGCTTTCTTT.